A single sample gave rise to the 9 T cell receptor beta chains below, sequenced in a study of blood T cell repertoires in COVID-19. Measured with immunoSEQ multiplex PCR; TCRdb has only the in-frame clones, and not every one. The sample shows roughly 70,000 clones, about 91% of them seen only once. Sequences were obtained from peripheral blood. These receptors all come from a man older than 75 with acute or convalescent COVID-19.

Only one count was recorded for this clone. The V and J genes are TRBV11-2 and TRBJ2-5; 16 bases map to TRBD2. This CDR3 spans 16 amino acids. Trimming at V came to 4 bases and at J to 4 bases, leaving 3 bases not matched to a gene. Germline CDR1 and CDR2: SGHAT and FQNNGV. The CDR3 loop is CASSSGLAGGAETQYF. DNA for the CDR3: TGTGCCAGCAGCTCGGGACTAGCGGGAGGGGCAGAGACCCAGTACTTC.

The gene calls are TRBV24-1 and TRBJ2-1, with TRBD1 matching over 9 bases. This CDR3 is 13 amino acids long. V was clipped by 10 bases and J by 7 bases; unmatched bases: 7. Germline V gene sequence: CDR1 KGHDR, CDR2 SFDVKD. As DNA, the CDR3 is TGTGCCACGGCGGGACAGGGAGGAAATGAGCAGTTCTTC. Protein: CATAGQGGNEQFF.

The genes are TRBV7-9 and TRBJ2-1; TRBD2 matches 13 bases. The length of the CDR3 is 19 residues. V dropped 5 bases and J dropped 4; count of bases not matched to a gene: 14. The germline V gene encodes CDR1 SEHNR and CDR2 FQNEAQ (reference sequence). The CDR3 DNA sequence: TGTGCCAGCAGCCCCGGGTTACTAGCGGGGGGGCTCTTGTACAATGAGCAGTTCTTC. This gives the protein CASSPGLLAGGLLYNEQFF.

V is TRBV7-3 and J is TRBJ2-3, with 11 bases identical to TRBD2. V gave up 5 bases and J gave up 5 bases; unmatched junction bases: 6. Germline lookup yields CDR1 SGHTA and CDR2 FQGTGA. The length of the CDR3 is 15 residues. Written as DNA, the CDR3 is TGTGCCAGCAGCCTTAGCGGGGGGGCAGAAGATACGCAGTATTTT. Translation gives CASSLSGGAEDTQYF.

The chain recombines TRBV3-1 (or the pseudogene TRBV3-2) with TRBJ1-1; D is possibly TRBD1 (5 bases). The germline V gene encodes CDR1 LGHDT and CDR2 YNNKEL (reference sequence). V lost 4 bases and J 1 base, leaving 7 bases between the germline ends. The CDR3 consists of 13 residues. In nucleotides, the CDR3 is TGTGCCAGCAGCCCAACAGGGAACACTGAAGCTTTCTTT. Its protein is CASSPTGNTEAFF.

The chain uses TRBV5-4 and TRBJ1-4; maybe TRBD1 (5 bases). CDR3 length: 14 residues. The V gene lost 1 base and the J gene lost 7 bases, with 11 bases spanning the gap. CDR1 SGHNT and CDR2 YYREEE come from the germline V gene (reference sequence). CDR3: CASSLPGEGEKLFF. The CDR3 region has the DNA TGTGCCAGCAGCTTGCCGGGGGAGGGTGAAAAACTGTTTTTT.

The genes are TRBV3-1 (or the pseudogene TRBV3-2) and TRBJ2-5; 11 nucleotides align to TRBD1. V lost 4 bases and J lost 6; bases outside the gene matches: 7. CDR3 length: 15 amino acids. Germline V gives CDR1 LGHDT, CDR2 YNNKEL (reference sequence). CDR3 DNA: TGTGCCAGCAGCCGAGGACAGGGGGCGCGGAAGACCCAGTACTTC. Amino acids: CASSRGQGARKTQYF.

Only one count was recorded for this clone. The CDR3 bases are TGTGCCACCGCCCAACCCCGGCGGGGGGGGGCTAAGCTGGACGAGCAGTACTTC. The encoded protein is CATAQPRRGGAKLDEQYF. The rearrangement links TRBV14 to TRBJ2-7; 9 positions match TRBD2. This CDR3 spans 18 amino acids. From germline, CDR1 is SGHDN and CDR2 FVKESK. The V segment lost 10 bases and the J segment 5 bases; nucleotides outside the gene matches: 24. The full variable domain, its missing parts supplied by reference TRBV14 and TRBJ2-7, is EAGVTQFPSHSVIEKGQTVTLRCDPISGHDNLYWYRRVMGKEIKFLLHFVKESKQDESGMPNNRFLAERTGGTYSTLKVQPAELEDSGVYFCATAQPRRGGAKLDEQYFGPGTRLTVT.

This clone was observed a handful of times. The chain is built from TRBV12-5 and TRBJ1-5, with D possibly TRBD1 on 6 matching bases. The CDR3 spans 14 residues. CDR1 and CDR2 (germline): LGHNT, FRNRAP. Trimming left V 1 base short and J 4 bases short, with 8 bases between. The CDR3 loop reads CASGLARGNQPQHF. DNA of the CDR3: TGTGCTAGTGGTTTGGCAAGGGGGAATCAGCCCCAGCATTTT.